The next 12 T cell receptor beta chains were all read from a single sample in a study of blood T cells in healthy people across ages. A sample-barcoded 5' primer and a J-beta primer mix were used in a second PCR of roughly 7 to 12 cycles. TCRdb reprocessed the 5' RACE reads via MiXCR and lists one record per CDR3 protein. The sample holds some 890,000 distinct CDR3 sequences, approximately 32% seen once. The same sample was also studied in work on T cells of mothers and their children.

Sample: blood. The receptors derive from a woman between 40 and 50 years old in good health.

Turning to this clonotype: A much larger clone lies a single base off, so this may be a read error. The genes are TRBV5-1 and TRBJ1-4; D gene ambiguous. Germline values: CDR1 SGHRS, CDR2 YFSETQ. The CDR3 contains 14 residues. Trimming pared 0 bases from V and 8 bases from J, leaving 11 bases between. This CDR3 is CASSLALEGEKLFF. CDR3 DNA: TGCGCCAGCAGCTTGGCCTTGGAAGGGGAAAAACTGTTTTTT.

The chain combines TRBV7-2 with TRBJ2-1, with 11 bases lining up with TRBD2. CDR1 is SGHTA and CDR2 is FQGNSA in the germline V gene. This CDR3 is 16 amino acids long. Unmatched junction bases numbered 11, after V lost 5 bases and J lost 8 bases. This chain's CDR3 is CASSLRGLADTDEQFF. Written as DNA, the CDR3 is TGTGCCAGCAGCCTAAGGGGACTAGCGGATACCGATGAGCAGTTCTTC. The variable domain in full, with the rest retrieved from reference TRBV7-2 and TRBJ2-1, is GAGVSQSPSNKVTEKGKDVELRCDPISGHTALYWYRQSLGQGLEFLIYFQGNSAPDKSGLPSDRFSAERTGGSVSTLTIQRTQQEDSAVYLCASSLRGLADTDEQFFGPGTRLTVL.

This clonotype was detected only a few times. The CDR3 region has the DNA TGCGCCAGCAGCTTGGCCGATTACAGACAAGAGACCCAGTACTTC. It encodes CASSLADYRQETQYF. The J gene is TRBJ2-5, the V gene TRBV5-1; no clear D gene. Trimming removed 0 bases from V and 2 bases from J, with 11 bases in between. Germline CDR1 and CDR2: SGHRS and YFSETQ. This CDR3 is built from 15 residues.

There are many counts of this clonotype. CDR3 nucleotides: TGTGCCAGCAGCCCATTGGGGGGGCGCGGGGAGACCCAGTACTTC. Translated: CASSPLGGRGETQYF. The chain joins TRBV28 to TRBJ2-5, with a possible D match to TRBD2 (7 bases). Germline values: CDR1 MDHEN, CDR2 SYDVKM. V was pared by 6 bases and J by 5 bases, with 19 bases between. The CDR3 has 15 residues.

This clonotype has a count of ten or more. This chain joins TRBV20-1 and TRBJ2-7; 14 bases line up with TRBD2. The CDR3 runs to 14 residues. From germline, CDR1 is DFQATT and CDR2 SNEGSKA (reference sequence). Losses at the gene ends were 3 bases for V and 3 bases for J; bases not matched to a gene: 1. The CDR3 loop is CSARGTSGSYEQYF. For the CDR3, the DNA is TGCAGTGCTAGGGGGACTAGCGGGAGCTACGAGCAGTACTTC.

The gene calls are TRBV29-1 and TRBJ2-2; TRBD2 is a possible D gene (7 bases). V gave up 4 bases and J gave up 5 bases, with 11 bases separating them. CDR1 is SQVTM and CDR2 is ANQGSEA in the germline V gene. The length of the CDR3 is 13 residues. CDR3 sequence: CSVVGGRTGELFF. The DNA of the CDR3 is TGCAGCGTTGTGGGGGGGCGAACCGGGGAGCTGTTTTTT.

The chain couples TRBV12-3 or TRBV12-4 to TRBJ1-5, with 10 bases identical to TRBD1. Trimming cost V 7 bases and J 7 bases; bases outside gene matches: 10. This CDR3 is 15 amino acids long. The chain's CDR3 is CASTPVGQGNQPQHF. In DNA, the CDR3 is TGTGCCAGCACCCCCGTGGGACAGGGGAACCAGCCCCAGCATTTT.

This clonotype was observed a few times. V usage is TRBV4-1 and J usage is TRBJ2-1; a possible D gene is TRBD1 (6 bases). V lost 4 bases, J lost 6 bases, and 13 bases lay in between. This CDR3 has 14 residues. Germline V CDR1 and CDR2: MGHRA, YSYEKL. The CDR3 loop reads CASSRYRDSNEQFF. The CDR3 DNA reads as TGCGCCAGCAGCCGATACAGGGATAGCAATGAGCAGTTCTTC.

The rearrangement links TRBV29-1 to TRBJ1-2; D is undetermined. Germline V CDR1 and CDR2: SQVTM, ANQGSEA. CDR3 length: 12 residues. Trimming took 4 bases from V and 4 from J, leaving 10 bases between them. The CDR3 nucleotides read TGCAGCGTTGTTGAGGCATCCTATGGCTACACCTTC. The encoded protein is CSVVEASYGYTF.

This clonotype was observed at least ten times. This rearrangement joins TRBV20-1 to TRBJ1-1, with D unclear. Germline V gene sequence: CDR1 DFQATT, CDR2 SNEGSKA (reference sequence). V was trimmed by 5 bases and J by 0 bases, leaving 10 bases between them. CDR3 size: 13 residues. DNA for the CDR3: TGCAGTGCTCAAGGGCGGTTGAACACTGAAGCTTTCTTT. Amino acid sequence: CSAQGRLNTEAFF.

The chain uses TRBV7-9 and TRBJ2-6; D is unresolved. CDR1 and CDR2 from the germline V gene are SEHNR and FQNEAQ (reference sequence). Deletions cut 1 base from V and 0 bases from J, with 10 bases between. This CDR3 region has 17 residues. The CDR3 reads CASSLGLLNSGANVLTF. CDR3 nucleotide sequence: TGTGCCAGCAGCTTAGGACTCCTCAACTCTGGGGCCAACGTCCTGACTTTC. Supplemented by reference TRBV7-9 and TRBJ2-6, the full variable domain reads DTGVSQNPRHKITKRGQNVTFRCDPISEHNRLYWYRQTLGQGPEFLTYFQNEAQLEKSRLLSDRFSAERPKGSFSTLEIQRTEQGDSAMYLCASSLGLLNSGANVLTFGAGSRLTVL.

The rearrangement uses TRBV3-1 and TRBJ1-1; D gene unclear. The germline gives CDR1 LGHDT, CDR2 YNNKEL (reference sequence). The CDR3 is 14 residues long. Between the trimmed V and J ends, which lost 1 base and 12 bases, there was a span of 18 bases. For the CDR3, the DNA is TGTGCCAGCAGCCAAGTGGCAGGACTTTCTGGAACTTTCTTT. Translating it yields CASSQVAGLSGTFF.